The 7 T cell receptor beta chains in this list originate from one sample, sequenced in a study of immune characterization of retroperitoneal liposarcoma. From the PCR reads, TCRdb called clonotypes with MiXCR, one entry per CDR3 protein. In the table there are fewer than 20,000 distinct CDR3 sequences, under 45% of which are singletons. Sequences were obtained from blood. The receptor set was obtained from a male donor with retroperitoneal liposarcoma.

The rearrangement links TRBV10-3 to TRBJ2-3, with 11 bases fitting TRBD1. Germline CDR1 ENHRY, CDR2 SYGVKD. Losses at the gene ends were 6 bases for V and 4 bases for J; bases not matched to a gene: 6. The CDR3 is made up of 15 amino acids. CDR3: CAISPPGQGADTQYF. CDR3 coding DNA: TGTGCCATCAGCCCACCGGGACAGGGGGCAGATACGCAGTATTTT.

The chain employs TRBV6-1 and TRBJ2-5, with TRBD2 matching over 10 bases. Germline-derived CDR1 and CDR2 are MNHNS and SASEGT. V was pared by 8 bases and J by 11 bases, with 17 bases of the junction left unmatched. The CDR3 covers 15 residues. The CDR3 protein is CASGEGLAFLPEQYF. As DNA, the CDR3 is TGTGCCAGCGGGGAGGGACTAGCGTTTCTTCCGGAGCAGTACTTC.

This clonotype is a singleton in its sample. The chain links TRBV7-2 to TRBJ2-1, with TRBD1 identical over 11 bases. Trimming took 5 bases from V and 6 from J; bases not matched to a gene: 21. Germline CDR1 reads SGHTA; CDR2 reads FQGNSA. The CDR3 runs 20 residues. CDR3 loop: CASSLSVSGGPGQGGNEQFF. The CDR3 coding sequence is TGTGCCAGCAGCCTTTCGGTATCGGGGGGGCCGGGACAGGGGGGCAATGAGCAGTTCTTC.

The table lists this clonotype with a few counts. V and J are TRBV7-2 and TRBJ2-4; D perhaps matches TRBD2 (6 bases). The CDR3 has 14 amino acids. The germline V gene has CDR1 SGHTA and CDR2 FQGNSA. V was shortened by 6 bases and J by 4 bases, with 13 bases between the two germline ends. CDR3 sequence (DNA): TGTGCCAGCAGGCCCGGGACTTGGAAAAACATTCAGTACTTC. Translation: CASRPGTWKNIQYF.

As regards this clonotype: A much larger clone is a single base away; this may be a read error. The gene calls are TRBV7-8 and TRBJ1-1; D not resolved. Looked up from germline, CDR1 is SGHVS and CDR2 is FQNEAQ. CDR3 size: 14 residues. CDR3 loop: CASSPGPMNSEAFF. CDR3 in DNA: TGTGCCAGCAGCCCCGGACCCATGAACAGTGAAGCTTTCTTT.

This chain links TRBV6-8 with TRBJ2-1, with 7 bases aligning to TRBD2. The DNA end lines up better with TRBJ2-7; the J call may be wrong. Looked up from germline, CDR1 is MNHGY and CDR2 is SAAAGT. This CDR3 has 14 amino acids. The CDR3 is CASSSDGEGNEQYF. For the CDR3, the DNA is TGTGCCAGCAGTTCCGACGGGGAGGGGAATGAGCAGTACTTC.

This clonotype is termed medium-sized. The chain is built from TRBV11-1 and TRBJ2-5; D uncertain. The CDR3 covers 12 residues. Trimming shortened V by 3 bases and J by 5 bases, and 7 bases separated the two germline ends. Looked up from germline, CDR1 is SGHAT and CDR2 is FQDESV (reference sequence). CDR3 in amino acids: CASSLGLETQYF. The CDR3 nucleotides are TGTGCCAGCAGCTTGGGCTTGGAGACCCAGTACTTC.